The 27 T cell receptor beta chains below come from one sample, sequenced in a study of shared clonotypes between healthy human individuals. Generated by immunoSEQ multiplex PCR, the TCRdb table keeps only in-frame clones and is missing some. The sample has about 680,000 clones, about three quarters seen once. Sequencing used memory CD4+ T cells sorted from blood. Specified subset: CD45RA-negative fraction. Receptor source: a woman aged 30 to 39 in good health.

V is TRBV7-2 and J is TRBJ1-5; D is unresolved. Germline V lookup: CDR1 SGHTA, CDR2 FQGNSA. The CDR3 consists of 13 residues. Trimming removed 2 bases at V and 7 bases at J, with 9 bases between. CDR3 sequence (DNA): TGTGCCAGCAGCTTATCGGTTCAGCAGCCCCAGCATTTT. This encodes CASSLSVQQPQHF. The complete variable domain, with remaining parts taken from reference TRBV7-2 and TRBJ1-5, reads GAGVSQSPSNKVTEKGKDVELRCDPISGHTALYWYRQSLGQGLEFLIYFQGNSAPDKSGLPSDRFSAERTGGSVSTLTIQRTQQEDSAVYLCASSLSVQQPQHFGDGTRLSIL.

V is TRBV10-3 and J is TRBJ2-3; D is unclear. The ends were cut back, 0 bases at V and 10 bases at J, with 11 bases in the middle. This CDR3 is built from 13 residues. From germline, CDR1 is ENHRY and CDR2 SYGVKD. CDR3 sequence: CAISESDGWAQYF. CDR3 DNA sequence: TGTGCCATCAGTGAGTCGGACGGTTGGGCGCAGTATTTT.

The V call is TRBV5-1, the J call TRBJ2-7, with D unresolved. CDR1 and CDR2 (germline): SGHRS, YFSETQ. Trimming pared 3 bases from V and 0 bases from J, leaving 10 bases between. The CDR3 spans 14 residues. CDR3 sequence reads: CASSSQASSYEQYF. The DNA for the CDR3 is TGCGCCAGCAGCTCCCAGGCCAGCTCCTACGAGCAGTACTTC.

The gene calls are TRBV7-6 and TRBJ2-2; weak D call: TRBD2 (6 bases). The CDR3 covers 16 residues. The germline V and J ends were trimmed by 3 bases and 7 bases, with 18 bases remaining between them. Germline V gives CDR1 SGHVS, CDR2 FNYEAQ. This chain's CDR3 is CASSFVEGSGGGELFF. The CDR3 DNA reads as TGTGCCAGCAGCTTTGTGGAGGGGTCCGGCGGCGGGGAGCTGTTTTTT. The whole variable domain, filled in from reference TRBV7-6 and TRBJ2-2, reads GAGVSQSPRYKVTKRGQDVALRCDPISGHVSLYWYRQALGQGPEFLTYFNYEAQQDKSGLPNDRFSAERPEGSISTLTIQRTEQRDSAMYRCASSFVEGSGGGELFFGEGSRLTVL.

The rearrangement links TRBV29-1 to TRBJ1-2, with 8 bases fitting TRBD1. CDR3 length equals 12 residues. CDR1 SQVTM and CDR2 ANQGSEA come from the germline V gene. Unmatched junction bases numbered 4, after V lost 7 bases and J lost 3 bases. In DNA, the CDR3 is TGCAGCGGTGCGGACAGGGACTATGGCTACACCTTC. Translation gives CSGADRDYGYTF.

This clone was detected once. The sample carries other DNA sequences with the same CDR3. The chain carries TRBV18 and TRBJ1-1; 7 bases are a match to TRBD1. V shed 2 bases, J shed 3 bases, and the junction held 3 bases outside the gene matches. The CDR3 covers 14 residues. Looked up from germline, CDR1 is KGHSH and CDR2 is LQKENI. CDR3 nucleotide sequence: TGTGCCAGCTCACCAGGGACAGAACACACTGAAGCTTTCTTT. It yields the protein CASSPGTEHTEAFF.

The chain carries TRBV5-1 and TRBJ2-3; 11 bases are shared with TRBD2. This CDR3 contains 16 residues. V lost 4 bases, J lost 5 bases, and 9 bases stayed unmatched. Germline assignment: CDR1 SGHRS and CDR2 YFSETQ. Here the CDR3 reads CASSMTLAGVGDTQYF. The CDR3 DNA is TGCGCCAGCAGCATGACACTAGCGGGAGTTGGAGATACGCAGTATTTT.

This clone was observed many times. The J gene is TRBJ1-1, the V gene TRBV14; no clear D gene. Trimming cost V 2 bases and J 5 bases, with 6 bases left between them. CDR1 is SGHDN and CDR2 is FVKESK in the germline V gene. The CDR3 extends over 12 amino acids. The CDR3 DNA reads TGTGCCAGCAGCCAACAAAGGACTGAAGCTTTCTTT. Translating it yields CASSQQRTEAFF.

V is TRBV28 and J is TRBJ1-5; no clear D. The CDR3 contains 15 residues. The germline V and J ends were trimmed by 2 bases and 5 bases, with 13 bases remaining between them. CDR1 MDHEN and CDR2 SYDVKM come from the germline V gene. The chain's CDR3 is CASSLVKVADQPQHF. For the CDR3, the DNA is TGTGCCAGCAGTTTAGTGAAGGTCGCCGATCAGCCCCAGCATTTT.

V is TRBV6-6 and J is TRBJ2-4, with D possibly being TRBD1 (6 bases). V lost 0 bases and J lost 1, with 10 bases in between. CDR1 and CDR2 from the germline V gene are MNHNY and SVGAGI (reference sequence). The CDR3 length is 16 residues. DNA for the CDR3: TGTGCCAGCAGTTACTCCGTAGACAGGGCCAAAAACATTCAGTACTTC. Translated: CASSYSVDRAKNIQYF.

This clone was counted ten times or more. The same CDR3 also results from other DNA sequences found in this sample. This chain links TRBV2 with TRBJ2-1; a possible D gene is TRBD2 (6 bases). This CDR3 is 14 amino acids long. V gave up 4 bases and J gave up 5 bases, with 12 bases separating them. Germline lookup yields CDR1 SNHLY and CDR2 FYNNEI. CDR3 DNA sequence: TGTGCCAGCAGTGGTGGGAGGACCGACAATGAGCAGTTCTTC. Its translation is CASSGGRTDNEQFF.

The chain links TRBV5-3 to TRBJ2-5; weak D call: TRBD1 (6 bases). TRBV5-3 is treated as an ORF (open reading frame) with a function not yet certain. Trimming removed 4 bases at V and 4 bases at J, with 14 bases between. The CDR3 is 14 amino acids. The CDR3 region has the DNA TGTGCCAGAAGCCCCCGAGGGGGACCAGAGACCCAGTACTTC. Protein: CARSPRGGPETQYF.

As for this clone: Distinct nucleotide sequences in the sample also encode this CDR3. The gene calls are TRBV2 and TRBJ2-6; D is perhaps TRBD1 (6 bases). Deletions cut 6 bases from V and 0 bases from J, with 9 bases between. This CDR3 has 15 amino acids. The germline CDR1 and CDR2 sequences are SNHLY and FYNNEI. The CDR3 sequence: CASSRDISGANVLTF. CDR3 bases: TGTGCCAGCAGCAGGGACATCTCTGGGGCCAACGTCCTGACTTTC.

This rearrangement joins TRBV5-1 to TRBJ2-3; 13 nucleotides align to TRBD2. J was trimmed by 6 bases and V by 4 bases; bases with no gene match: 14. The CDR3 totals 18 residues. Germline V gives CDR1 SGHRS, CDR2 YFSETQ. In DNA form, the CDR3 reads TGCGCCAGCAGCCTAGGGACAGGGGGACTAGCGGGACGTGATACGCAGTATTTT. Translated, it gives CASSLGTGGLAGRDTQYF.

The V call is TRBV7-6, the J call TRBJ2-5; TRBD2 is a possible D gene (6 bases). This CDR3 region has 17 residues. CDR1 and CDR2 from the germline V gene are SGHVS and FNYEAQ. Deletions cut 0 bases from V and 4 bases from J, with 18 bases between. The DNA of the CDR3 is TGTGCCAGCAGCTTAGCGGCTATCGGACGGAGGGGAGAGACCCAGTACTTC. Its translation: CASSLAAIGRRGETQYF. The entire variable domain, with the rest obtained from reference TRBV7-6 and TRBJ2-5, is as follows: GAGVSQSPRYKVTKRGQDVALRCDPISGHVSLYWYRQALGQGPEFLTYFNYEAQQDKSGLPNDRFSAERPEGSISTLTIQRTEQRDSAMYRCASSLAAIGRRGETQYFGPGTRLLVL.

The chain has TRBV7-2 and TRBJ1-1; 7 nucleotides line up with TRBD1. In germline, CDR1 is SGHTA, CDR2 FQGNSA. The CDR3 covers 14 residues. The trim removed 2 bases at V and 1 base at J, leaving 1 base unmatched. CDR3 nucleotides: TGTGCCAGCAGCTTATGGGACAGGAACACTGAAGCTTTCTTT. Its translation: CASSLWDRNTEAFF.

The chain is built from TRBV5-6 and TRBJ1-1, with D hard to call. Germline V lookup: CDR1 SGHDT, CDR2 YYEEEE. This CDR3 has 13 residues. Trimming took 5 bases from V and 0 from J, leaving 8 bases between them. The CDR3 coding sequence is TGTGCCAGCAGACAAACCATGAACACTGAAGCTTTCTTT. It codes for CASRQTMNTEAFF.

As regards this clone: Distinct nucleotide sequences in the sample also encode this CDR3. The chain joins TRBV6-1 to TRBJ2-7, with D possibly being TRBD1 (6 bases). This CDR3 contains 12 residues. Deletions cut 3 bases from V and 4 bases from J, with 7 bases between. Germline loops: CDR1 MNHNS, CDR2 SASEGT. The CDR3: CASSDQGYEQYF. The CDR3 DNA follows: TGTGCCAGCAGTGATCAGGGGTACGAGCAGTACTTC.

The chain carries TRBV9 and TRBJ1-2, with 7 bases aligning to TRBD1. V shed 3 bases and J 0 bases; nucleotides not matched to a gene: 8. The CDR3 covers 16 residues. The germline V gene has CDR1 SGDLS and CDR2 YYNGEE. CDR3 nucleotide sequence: TGTGCCAGCAGCGGCAGAGGACAGGAAGCTAACTATGGCTACACCTTC. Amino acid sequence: CASSGRGQEANYGYTF.

The CDR3 DNA sequence: TGTGCCAGTCCTCTCCCCGGGGGGACTGAAGCTTTCTTT. It translates to CASPLPGGTEAFF. The chain has TRBV19 and TRBJ1-1, with D possibly being TRBD1 (5 bases). With 8 bases removed from V and 5 bases from J, the gap between germline ends came to 15 bases. CDR1 is LNHDA, CDR2 SQIVND, per germline (reference sequence). This CDR3 is built from 13 residues.

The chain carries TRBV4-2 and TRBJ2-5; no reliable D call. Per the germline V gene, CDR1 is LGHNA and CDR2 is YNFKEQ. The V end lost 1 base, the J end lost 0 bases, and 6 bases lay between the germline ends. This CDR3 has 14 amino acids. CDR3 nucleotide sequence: TGTGCCAGCAGCCAAGGCCCGGACCAAGAGACCCAGTACTTC. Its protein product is CASSQGPDQETQYF.

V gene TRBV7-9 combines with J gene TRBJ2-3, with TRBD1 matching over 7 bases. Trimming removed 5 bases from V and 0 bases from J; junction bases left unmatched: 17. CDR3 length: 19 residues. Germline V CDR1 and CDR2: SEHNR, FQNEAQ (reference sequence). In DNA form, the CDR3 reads TGTGCCAGCAGCACCCCGGGACAGAAGGCTGCCGGTAGCACAGATACGCAGTATTTT. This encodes CASSTPGQKAAGSTDTQYF.

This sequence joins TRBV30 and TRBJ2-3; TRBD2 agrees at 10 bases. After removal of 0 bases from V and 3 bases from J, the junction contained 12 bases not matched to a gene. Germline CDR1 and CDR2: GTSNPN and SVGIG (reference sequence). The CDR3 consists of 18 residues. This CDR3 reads CAWSVRQGTSGKTDTQYF. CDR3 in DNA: TGTGCCTGGAGTGTACGGCAAGGCACTAGCGGGAAGACAGATACGCAGTATTTT. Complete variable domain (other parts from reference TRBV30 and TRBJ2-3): SQTIHQWPATLVQPVGSPLSLECTVEGTSNPNLYWYRQAAGRGLQLLFYSVGIGQISSEVPQNLSASRPQDRQFILSSKKLLLSDSGFYLCAWSVRQGTSGKTDTQYFGPGTRLTVL.

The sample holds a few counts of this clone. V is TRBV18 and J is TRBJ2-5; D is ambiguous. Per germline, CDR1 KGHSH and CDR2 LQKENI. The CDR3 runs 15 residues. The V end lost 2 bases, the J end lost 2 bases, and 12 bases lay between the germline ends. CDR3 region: CASSPVPAVQETQYF. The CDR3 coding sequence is TGTGCCAGCTCACCAGTGCCGGCGGTACAAGAGACCCAGTACTTC. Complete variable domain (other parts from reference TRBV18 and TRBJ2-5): NAGVMQNPRHLVRRRGQEARLRCSPMKGHSHVYWYRQLPEEGLKFMVYLQKENIIDESGMPKERFSAEFPKEGPSILRIQQVVRGDSAAYFCASSPVPAVQETQYFGPGTRLLVL.

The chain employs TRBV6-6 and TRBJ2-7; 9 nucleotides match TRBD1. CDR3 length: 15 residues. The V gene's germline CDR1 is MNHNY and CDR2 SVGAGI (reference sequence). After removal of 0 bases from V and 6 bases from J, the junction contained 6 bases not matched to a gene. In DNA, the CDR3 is TGTGCCAGCAGTTACTCGACCGGGACAGGGACCGAGCAGTACTTC. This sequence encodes CASSYSTGTGTEQYF.

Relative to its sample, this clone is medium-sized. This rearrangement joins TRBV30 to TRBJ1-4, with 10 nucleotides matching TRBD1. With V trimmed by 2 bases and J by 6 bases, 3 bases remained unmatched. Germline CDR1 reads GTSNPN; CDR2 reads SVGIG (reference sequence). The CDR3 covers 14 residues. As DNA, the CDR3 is TGTGCCTGGAGTCCCGGGACAGGGGATGAAAAACTGTTTTTT. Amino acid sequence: CAWSPGTGDEKLFF.

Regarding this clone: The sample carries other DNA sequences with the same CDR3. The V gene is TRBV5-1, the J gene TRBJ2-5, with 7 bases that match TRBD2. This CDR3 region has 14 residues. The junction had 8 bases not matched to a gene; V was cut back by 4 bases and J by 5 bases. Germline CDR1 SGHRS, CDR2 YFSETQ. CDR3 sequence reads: CASSPSTSRETQYF. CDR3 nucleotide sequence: TGCGCCAGCAGCCCCTCGACTAGCCGGGAGACCCAGTACTTC.